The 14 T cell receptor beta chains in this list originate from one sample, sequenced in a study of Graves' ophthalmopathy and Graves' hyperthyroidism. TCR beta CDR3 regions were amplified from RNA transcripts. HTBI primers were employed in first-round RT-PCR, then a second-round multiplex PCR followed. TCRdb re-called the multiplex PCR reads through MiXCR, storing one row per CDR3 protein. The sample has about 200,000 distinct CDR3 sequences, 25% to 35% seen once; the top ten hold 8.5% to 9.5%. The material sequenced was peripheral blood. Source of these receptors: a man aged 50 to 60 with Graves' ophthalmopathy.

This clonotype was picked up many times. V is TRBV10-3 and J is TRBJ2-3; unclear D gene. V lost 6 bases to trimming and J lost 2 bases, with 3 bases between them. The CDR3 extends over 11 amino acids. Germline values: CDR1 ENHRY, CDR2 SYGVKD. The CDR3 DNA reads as TGTGCCATCAGATCCACAGATACGCAGTATTTT. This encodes CAIRSTDTQYF.

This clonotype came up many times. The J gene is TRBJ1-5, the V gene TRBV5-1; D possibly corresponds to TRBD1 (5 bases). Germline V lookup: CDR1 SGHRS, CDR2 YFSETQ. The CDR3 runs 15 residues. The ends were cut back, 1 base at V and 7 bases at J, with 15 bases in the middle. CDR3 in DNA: TGCGCCAGCAGCTTGACCTCAGGGATGCGGCAGCCCCAGCATTTT. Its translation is CASSLTSGMRQPQHF. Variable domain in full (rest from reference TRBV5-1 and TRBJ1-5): KAGVTQTPRYLIKTRGQQVTLSCSPISGHRSVSWYQQTPGQGLQFLFEYFSETQRNKGNFPGRFSGRQFSNSRSEMNVSTLELGDSALYLCASSLTSGMRQPQHFGDGTRLSIL.

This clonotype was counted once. Here the CDR3 reads CASRYQGRETQYF. CDR3 bases: TGTGCCAGCAGATATCAGGGAAGGGAGACCCAGTACTTC. The rearrangement links TRBV28 to TRBJ2-5; D perhaps matches TRBD1 (5 bases). CDR3 length equals 13 residues. Deletions cut 6 bases from V and 5 bases from J, with 13 bases between. Germline V gives CDR1 MDHEN, CDR2 SYDVKM.

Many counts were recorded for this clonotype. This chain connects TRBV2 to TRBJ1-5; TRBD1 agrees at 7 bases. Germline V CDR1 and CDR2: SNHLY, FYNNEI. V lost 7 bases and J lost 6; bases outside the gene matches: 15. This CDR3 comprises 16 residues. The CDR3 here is CASTTGDLTSPQPQHF. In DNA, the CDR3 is TGTGCCAGCACCACAGGGGACTTAACTTCCCCTCAGCCCCAGCATTTT. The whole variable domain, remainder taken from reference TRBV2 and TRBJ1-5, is EPEVTQTPSHQVTQMGQEVILRCVPISNHLYFYWYRQILGQKVEFLVSFYNNEISEKSEIFDDQFSVERPDGSNFTLKIRSTKLEDSAMYFCASTTGDLTSPQPQHFGDGTRLSIL.

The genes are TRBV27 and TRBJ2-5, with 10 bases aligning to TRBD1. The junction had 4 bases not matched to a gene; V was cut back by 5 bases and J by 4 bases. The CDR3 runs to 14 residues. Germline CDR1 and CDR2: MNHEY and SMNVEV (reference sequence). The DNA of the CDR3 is TGTGCCAGCAGTCAGGACAGGGGGGCAGAGACCCAGTACTTC. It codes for CASSQDRGAETQYF.

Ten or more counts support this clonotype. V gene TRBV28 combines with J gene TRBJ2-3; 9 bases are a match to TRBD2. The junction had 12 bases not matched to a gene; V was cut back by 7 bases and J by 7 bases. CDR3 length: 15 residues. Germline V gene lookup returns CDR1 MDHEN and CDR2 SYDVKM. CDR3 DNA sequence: TGTGCCAGCACCGCGGGAGGGCCCCTCCGAAATACGCAGTATTTT. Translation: CASTAGGPLRNTQYF.

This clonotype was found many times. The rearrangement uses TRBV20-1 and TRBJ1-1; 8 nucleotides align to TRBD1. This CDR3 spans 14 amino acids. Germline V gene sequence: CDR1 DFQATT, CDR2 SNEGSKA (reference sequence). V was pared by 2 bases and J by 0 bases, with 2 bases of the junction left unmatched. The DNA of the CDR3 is TGCAGTGCTAGACAGGGGGCAATGAACACTGAAGCTTTCTTT. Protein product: CSARQGAMNTEAFF.

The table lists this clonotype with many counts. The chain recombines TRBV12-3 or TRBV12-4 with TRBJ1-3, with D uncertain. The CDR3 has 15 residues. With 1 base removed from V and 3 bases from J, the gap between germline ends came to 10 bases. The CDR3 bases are TGTGCCAGCAGTTTAGGGGGTTCCGGTGGAAACACCATATATTTT. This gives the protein CASSLGGSGGNTIYF.

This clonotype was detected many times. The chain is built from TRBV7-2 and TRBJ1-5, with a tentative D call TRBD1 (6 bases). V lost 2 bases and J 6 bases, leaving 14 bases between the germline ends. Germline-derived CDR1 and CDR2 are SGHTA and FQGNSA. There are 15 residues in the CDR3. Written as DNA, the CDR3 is TGTGCCAGCAGCTTATCCCAGGGGATGAGTCAGCCCCAGCATTTT. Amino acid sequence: CASSLSQGMSQPQHF.

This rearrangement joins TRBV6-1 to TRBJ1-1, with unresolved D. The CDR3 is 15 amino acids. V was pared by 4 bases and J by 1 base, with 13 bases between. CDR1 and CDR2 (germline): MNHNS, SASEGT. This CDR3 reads CASSGFGNGNTEAFF. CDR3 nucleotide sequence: TGTGCCAGCAGTGGGTTTGGTAACGGGAACACTGAAGCTTTCTTT.

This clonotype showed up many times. The CDR3 nucleotides read TGCAGCGCCGGACCGAGGGGAAGAAACATTCAGTACTTC. Translation gives CSAGPRGRNIQYF. The chain recombines TRBV29-1 with TRBJ2-4, with D perhaps being TRBD1 or TRBD2 (5 bases each). Trimming pared 7 bases from V and 6 bases from J, leaving 16 bases between. CDR1 SQVTM and CDR2 ANQGSEA come from the germline V gene. CDR3 length: 13 residues.

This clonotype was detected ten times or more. CDR3 in amino acids: CASSLVLGGELFF. CDR3 bases: TGTGCCAGCAGTCTCGTCTTGGGCGGGGAGCTGTTTTTT. The chain carries TRBV12-3 or TRBV12-4 and TRBJ2-2; D gene ambiguous. CDR3 length equals 13 residues. The ends were cut back, 5 bases at V and 7 bases at J, with 11 bases in the middle.

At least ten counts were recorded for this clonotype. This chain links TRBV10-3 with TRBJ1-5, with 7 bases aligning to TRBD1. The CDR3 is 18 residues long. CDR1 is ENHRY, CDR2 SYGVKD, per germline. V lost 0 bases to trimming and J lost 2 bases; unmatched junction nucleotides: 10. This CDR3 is CAISESGFARGRNQPQHF. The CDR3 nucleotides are TGTGCCATCAGTGAGTCTGGGTTTGCGAGGGGGCGCAATCAGCCCCAGCATTTT.

The CDR3 is CASSLKITSAGNTIYF. The DNA for the CDR3 is TGTGCCAGCAGCCTCAAAATTACTTCGGCTGGAAACACCATATATTTT. This rearrangement joins TRBV11-1 to TRBJ1-3; D ambiguous. This CDR3 comprises 16 residues. Germline V gives CDR1 SGHAT, CDR2 FQDESV (reference sequence). V lost 5 bases to trimming and J lost 2 bases, with 16 bases between them.